The 29 T cell receptor beta chains in this list originate from one sample, sequenced in a study of CD8 T cells in ankylosing spondylitis. Study-level findings and limits: Apparently characteristic of ankylosing spondylitis blood was a TCR beta motif (roughly eight highly homologous variants).

For these TCRs, the target antigens are not known. MiXCR, run by TCRdb on the 5' RACE reads, gives a single entry per CDR3 protein. The sample shows 200,000 to 250,000 distinct CDR3 sequences, around 16% of them seen only once. Sequences were obtained from blood, either unsorted or a sorted T cell fraction (not recorded which). The receptors shown here come from a male donor with ankylosing spondylitis.

The V and J genes are TRBV29-1 and TRBJ1-1; the match to TRBD1 covers 9 bases. The CDR3 extends over 13 amino acids. V dropped 5 bases and J dropped 1; count of bases not matched to a gene: 2. Germline V gene lookup returns CDR1 SQVTM and CDR2 ANQGSEA. The chain's CDR3 is CSVPGQGNTEAFF. The DNA of the CDR3 is TGCAGCGTTCCGGGACAGGGGAACACTGAAGCTTTCTTT. The full variable domain, its missing parts supplied by reference TRBV29-1 and TRBJ1-1, is SAVISQKPSRDICQRGTSLTIQCQVDSQVTMMFWYRQQPGQSLTLIATANQGSEATYESGFVIDKFPISRPNLTFSTLTVSNMSPEDSSIYLCSVPGQGNTEAFFGQGTRLTVV.

The chain has TRBV4-1 and TRBJ1-5; possibly TRBD1 for D (5 bases). V was clipped by 5 bases and J by 5 bases, with 13 bases between them. The germline CDR1 and CDR2 sequences are MGHRA and YSYEKL. The CDR3 length is 14 residues. This CDR3 reads CASSDGWGDQPQHF. CDR3 bases: TGCGCCAGCAGCGACGGGTGGGGGGATCAGCCCCAGCATTTT.

This clonotype came up many times. V is TRBV29-1 and J is TRBJ1-1, with D possibly matching TRBD1 (5 bases). The CDR3 consists of 12 residues. From germline, CDR1 is SQVTM and CDR2 ANQGSEA. V lost 4 bases and J lost 6, with 12 bases in between. CDR3 protein: CSVGQGSAEAFF. In DNA, the CDR3 is TGCAGCGTTGGCCAGGGTTCCGCTGAAGCTTTCTTT.

This chain uses TRBV29-1 with TRBJ2-3; TRBD2 matches at 14 bases. The CDR3 runs to 12 residues. The germline gives CDR1 SQVTM, CDR2 ANQGSEA. The junction had 3 bases not matched to a gene; V was cut back by 7 bases and J by 9 bases. In DNA form, the CDR3 reads TGCAGCGGGGGACTAGCGGGAGACACGCAGTATTTT. This sequence encodes CSGGLAGDTQYF.

This clonotype was found many times. The chain carries TRBV5-1 and TRBJ2-7; D call uncertain. CDR1 SGHRS and CDR2 YFSETQ come from the germline V gene. This CDR3 is 14 amino acids long. The V end was cut by 0 bases, the J end by 4 bases, with 11 bases between. The CDR3 sequence is CASSLAATEYEQYF. For the CDR3, the DNA is TGCGCCAGCAGCTTGGCCGCGACCGAATACGAGCAGTACTTC.

The chain uses TRBV3-1 and TRBJ1-6; TRBD1 matches at 9 bases. CDR3 length: 15 residues. The V and J ends lost 5 bases and 6 bases, in that order; junction bases with no gene match: 5. Per the germline V gene, CDR1 is LGHDT and CDR2 is YNNKEL (reference sequence). The CDR3 nucleotides are TGTGCCAGCAGCACCACAGGGGGCGGTAATTCACCCCTCCACTTT. This encodes CASSTTGGGNSPLHF.

In its sample, this clonotype was seen a few times. The rearrangement links TRBV19 to TRBJ2-5; D remains unclear. Trimming removed 3 bases at V and 4 bases at J, with 15 bases between. CDR3 length: 15 residues. Per germline, CDR1 LNHDA and CDR2 SQIVND (reference sequence). The CDR3 is CASSISGGSPETQYF. The CDR3 region has the DNA TGTGCCAGTAGTATTTCCGGTGGCAGTCCAGAGACCCAGTACTTC.

This rearrangement joins TRBV27 to TRBJ1-3; D call uncertain. Deletions cut 5 bases from V and 1 base from J, with 15 bases between. This CDR3 region has 16 residues. Per germline, CDR1 MNHEY and CDR2 SMNVEV (reference sequence). The CDR3 region is CASSPTLYSSGNTIYF. CDR3 bases: TGTGCCAGCAGTCCCACACTGTACAGTTCTGGAAACACCATATATTTT.

V gene TRBV30 combines with J gene TRBJ2-7; 7 bases match TRBD1. CDR3 length: 12 amino acids. Germline V gives CDR1 GTSNPN, CDR2 SVGIG (reference sequence). V lost 5 bases to trimming and J lost 4 bases; unmatched junction nucleotides: 5. The CDR3 protein is CAWGGQRYEQYF. Here the CDR3 DNA reads TGTGCCTGGGGGGGACAGCGATACGAGCAGTACTTC.

This clonotype has a handful of counts. This chain connects TRBV27 to TRBJ2-1; D not resolved. The germline V and J ends were trimmed by 2 bases and 5 bases, with 10 bases remaining between them. The CDR3 covers 14 residues. Germline V gene sequence: CDR1 MNHEY, CDR2 SMNVEV (reference sequence). The CDR3 spells CASSLSRGDNEQFF. The DNA for the CDR3 is TGTGCCAGCAGTTTAAGCCGCGGCGACAATGAGCAGTTCTTC.

Remarks on this clonotype: At one end the junction does not follow the germline gene, possibly because of a read error. The V and J genes are TRBV24-1 and TRBJ2-3; D is unclear. Germline CDR1 reads KGHDR; CDR2 reads SFDVKD. The CDR3 has 13 amino acids. CDR3 residues: CATEDQMADTQYF. Here the CDR3 DNA reads TGTGCCACAGAGGACCAGATGGCAGATACACAGTATTTT.

The chain carries TRBV5-1 and TRBJ2-1; 12 nucleotides line up with TRBD1. V dropped 5 bases and J dropped 9; count of bases not matched to a gene: 3. The length of the CDR3 is 13 residues. Germline loops: CDR1 SGHRS, CDR2 YFSETQ. The CDR3 loop is CASRGTGGSEQFF. CDR3 nucleotide sequence: TGCGCCAGCAGGGGGACAGGGGGCTCTGAGCAGTTCTTC.

The chain carries TRBV6-5 and TRBJ1-5; D unclear. Germline lookup yields CDR1 MNHEY and CDR2 SVGAGI. The CDR3 extends over 13 amino acids. Trimming left V 0 bases short and J 6 bases short, with 6 bases between. The CDR3 sequence is CASSYSAFQPQHF. CDR3 coding DNA: TGTGCCAGCAGTTACTCGGCTTTTCAGCCCCAGCATTTT.

This clonotype was picked up a small number of times. V is TRBV6-5 and J is TRBJ2-7; D could derive from TRBD1 or TRBD2 (5 bases each). The V end lost 0 bases, the J end lost 2 bases, and 11 bases lay between the germline ends. Germline CDR1 is MNHEY and CDR2 is SVGAGI. This CDR3 contains 15 residues. For the CDR3, the DNA is TGTGCCAGCAGTTACTCGTTCGGGGCCGCCTACGAGCAGTACTTC. This translates into CASSYSFGAAYEQYF.

The chain couples TRBV27 to TRBJ2-5; TRBD2 might be the D (6 bases). The CDR3 has 15 amino acids. Looked up from germline, CDR1 is MNHEY and CDR2 is SMNVEV (reference sequence). Trimming left V 0 bases short and J 5 bases short, with 13 bases between. The CDR3 sequence is CASSLSGLISETQYF. The CDR3 nucleotides read TGTGCCAGCAGTTTATCTGGACTAATCTCCGAGACCCAGTACTTC.

The V and J genes are TRBV20-1 and TRBJ2-3; D may correspond to TRBD1 or TRBD2 (5 bases each). Trimming removed 1 base from V and 0 bases from J, with 8 bases in between. Germline lookup yields CDR1 DFQATT and CDR2 SNEGSKA (reference sequence). CDR3 length: 14 amino acids. The CDR3 bases are TGCAGTGCTAGAGGGGACCCTAGCACAGATACGCAGTATTTT. Translated: CSARGDPSTDTQYF.

This clonotype has more than one count but fewer than ten. This chain uses TRBV20-1 with TRBJ1-5; 10 bases match TRBD1. The CDR3 is 15 amino acids. Germline V gene lookup returns CDR1 DFQATT and CDR2 SNEGSKA (reference sequence). The ends lost 2 bases at V and 3 bases at J; junction bases unmatched: 4. CDR3 residues: CSARQGTGANQPQHF. The CDR3 coding sequence is TGCAGTGCTAGACAAGGGACAGGGGCCAATCAGCCCCAGCATTTT.

This clonotype was found a few times. The V and J genes are TRBV7-9 and TRBJ1-1; 9 nucleotides match TRBD1. The CDR3 spans 15 residues. The germline V gene has CDR1 SEHNR and CDR2 FQNEAQ (reference sequence). V was clipped by 5 bases and J by 1 base; unmatched bases: 5. CDR3 residues: CASSRTTGGNTEAFF. In nucleotides, the CDR3 is TGTGCCAGCAGCCGAACGACAGGGGGGAACACTGAAGCTTTCTTT.

This chain links TRBV28 with TRBJ1-5; D unclear. The CDR3 covers 14 residues. Trimming left V 7 bases short and J 0 bases short, with 10 bases between. The germline V gene has CDR1 MDHEN and CDR2 SYDVKM. CDR3 DNA sequence: TGTGCCAGCACCCTCATTTCTAGCAATCAGCCCCAGCATTTT. Encoded protein: CASTLISSNQPQHF. The variable domain in full, with the rest retrieved from reference TRBV28 and TRBJ1-5, is DVKVTQSSRYLVKRTGEKVFLECVQDMDHENMFWYRQDPGLGLRLIYFSYDVKMKEKGDIPEGYSVSREKKERFSLILESASTNQTSMYLCASTLISSNQPQHFGDGTRLSIL.

This clonotype was detected ten times or more. The chain combines TRBV12-3 or TRBV12-4 with TRBJ2-1; TRBD1 agrees at 10 bases. V was pared by 5 bases and J by 12 bases, with 13 bases of the junction left unmatched. The CDR3 loop spans 15 amino acids. The CDR3 coding sequence is TGTGCCAGCAGTCAGCCCGGGACAGGGGTTCTCGGGCAGTTCTTC. This encodes CASSQPGTGVLGQFF.

In this sample, this clonotype turned up a few times. In DNA form, the CDR3 reads TGTGCCAGCAGTCCCGGGGTCTACTACGAGCAGTACTTC. This sequence encodes CASSPGVYYEQYF. The genes are TRBV25-1 and TRBJ2-7; D possibly corresponds to TRBD2 (5 bases). CDR1 MGHDK and CDR2 SYGVNS come from the germline V gene. V was cut by 5 bases and J by 3 bases, with 11 bases left in between. This CDR3 is 13 amino acids long.

This clonotype was recorded a few times. The chain couples TRBV5-1 to TRBJ2-1, with 8 bases identical to TRBD1. Germline values: CDR1 SGHRS, CDR2 YFSETQ. The CDR3 is 14 residues long. With V trimmed by 4 bases and J by 7 bases, 7 bases remained unmatched. The CDR3, as DNA: TGCGCCAGCAGCGACCGGACAGGGCTTAATGAGCAGTTCTTC. Translation gives CASSDRTGLNEQFF.

The gene calls are TRBV29-1 and TRBJ1-3; 7 bases align to TRBD1. The CDR3 is made up of 14 amino acids. The germline CDR1 and CDR2 sequences are SQVTM and ANQGSEA. J lost 4 bases, V lost 7 bases, and 10 bases had no gene match. CDR3 in DNA: TGCAGCGCCACACCGGGGGACAGCGGAAACACCATATATTTT. Its translation is CSATPGDSGNTIYF.

This clonotype was counted between two and nine times. The rearrangement uses TRBV11-2 and TRBJ2-7; tentative D call: TRBD1 (6 bases). This CDR3 is built from 13 residues. From germline, CDR1 is SGHAT and CDR2 FQNNGV. V gave up 4 bases and J gave up 3 bases, with 10 bases separating them. As DNA, the CDR3 is TGTGCCAGCAGCTGGGACATCGTCTACGAGCAGTACTTC. The encoded protein is CASSWDIVYEQYF.

CDR3 loop: CATSAAETANTGELFF. The CDR3 bases are TGTGCCACCAGTGCCGCCGAGACAGCGAACACCGGGGAGCTGTTTTTT. The rearrangement links TRBV24-1 to TRBJ2-2; weak D call: TRBD1 (5 bases). The germline V gene encodes CDR1 KGHDR and CDR2 SFDVKD. The CDR3 sequence is 16 residues long. V was clipped by 5 bases and J by 0 bases, with 12 bases between them.

This clonotype was seen just once. CDR3 DNA: TGTGCCAGCAGCCTCCGCGGGGGGGAGGCCGAGCAGTACTTC. Encoded protein: CASSLRGGEAEQYF. This sequence joins TRBV14 and TRBJ2-7; 9 bases line up with TRBD2. Germline V lookup: CDR1 SGHDN, CDR2 FVKESK. This CDR3 is 14 amino acids long. The V and J ends lost 4 bases and 6 bases, in that order; junction bases with no gene match: 7.

This clonotype was counted only a few times. V is TRBV20-1 and J is TRBJ2-3, with TRBD2 matching over 7 bases. Germline-derived CDR1 and CDR2 are DFQATT and SNEGSKA (reference sequence). The CDR3 contains 13 residues. After removal of 3 bases from V and 0 bases from J, the junction contained 0 bases not matched to a gene. In DNA, the CDR3 is TGCAGTGCTAGCGGGAGGAGCACAGATACGCAGTATTTT. Encoded protein: CSASGRSTDTQYF.

The chain uses TRBV5-1 and TRBJ2-7; 12 bases map to TRBD2. The CDR3 sequence is 16 residues long. V was pared by 4 bases and J by 2 bases, with 7 bases of the junction left unmatched. Germline V gene sequence: CDR1 SGHRS, CDR2 YFSETQ. The CDR3 DNA follows: TGCGCCAGCAGCCCGGAGACTAGCGGGAGCGCCTACGAGCAGTACTTC. Amino acid sequence: CASSPETSGSAYEQYF.

As concerns this clonotype: This may arise from a read error, as a much more abundant clone is one base away. The chain couples TRBV20-1 to TRBJ2-3, with 8 bases matching TRBD1. This CDR3 contains 13 residues. The germline V gene encodes CDR1 DFQATT and CDR2 SNEGSKA (reference sequence). The CDR3 DNA reads TGCCGTGCTCCTCAGGGGGCTACAGATACGCAGTATTTT. This codes for CRAPQGATDTQYF.